This TCR beta chain was retrieved from a study of Ad26.COV2.S vaccination and SARS-CoV-2 variants (dated by TCRdb to about 2021). As for the study more broadly: Donors in the vaccine arm were drawn from COV1001, a multicentre, randomized, double-blind, placebo-controlled phase I-IIa trial testing Ad26.COV2.S in healthy adults. Dosing of Ad26.COV2.S was intramuscular, at either 5x10^10 or 1x10^11 viral particles, delivered as one shot or as two shots spaced 56 days apart. Sequencing of the TCRbeta repertoire served to evaluate the specificity and breadth of SARS-CoV-2-reactive T cell receptors following Ad26.COV2.S vaccination. The TCR-sequenced set comprised around 30 samples: some 20 Ad26.COV2.S vaccine recipients, 5 placebo recipients and 8 SARS-CoV-2 convalescent individuals. Trial participants were randomized into five groups of five, in which low-dose or high-dose Ad26.COV2.S was given once or twice, or placebo was given on both occasions. Throughout the experiments and outcome assessment, investigators stayed blinded to trial group allocation. Findings and caveats that apply to the study as a whole: After vaccination, spike-specific CD8+ and CD4+ T cell responses were reported to show substantial breadth. Non-spike TCR breadth was comparable between vaccine and placebo recipients, consistent with the vaccine containing only spike. The authors noted that total T cell responses may have been underestimated by the TCR breadth and depth analyses. Comparing responses between vaccine doses or regimens was not something the study was powered to do. Ad26.COV2.S recipients had higher spike-specific TCR breadth than placebo recipients (P = 0.0014).

The cysteine opens and the phenylalanine closes a CDR3 of 15 amino acids. Kept here is only the CDR3 DNA, which spans 45 bases and is read in frame from base 1. Taken from the germline V gene, the CDR1 and CDR2 loops are SGHVS and FQNEAQ. Deletion took 4 bases off V and 5 bases off J, with a span of 17 bases between the germline ends. Note on this clone: No cognate antigen has been identified for it. Per-base quality was not reported, and no clone a single base away is much larger than it.

In light of the paper, this sample's treatment or condition label describes: some 19 received Ad26.COV2.S at low or high dose, single or two shots; several received placebo; per-sample allocation not given. For vaccine and placebo recipients, repertoires were sequenced using samples collected on day 63 after the first injection. Cohort 1b enrolled around 23 adults aged 18-55 years at a single site in Boston, USA, between 29 July and 7 August 2020. Ad26.COV2.S was a replication-incompetent adenovirus type 26 vector that expressed a prefusion-stabilized SARS-CoV-2 spike protein derived from the original Wuhan strain. TCRbeta CDR3 regions were sequenced with the immunoSEQ Assay. After extraction, genomic DNA underwent amplification by bias-controlled multiplex PCR, followed by high-throughput sequencing. On the authors' methods: Collapsing and filtering of sequences were performed to quantify the absolute abundance of each unique TCRbeta CDR3 region. T cell fraction was estimated by normalization of TCRbeta template counts to usable DNA, with usable DNA being measured through amplification of reference genes present in all nucleated cells. Repertoire TCRs were annotated as SARS-CoV-2-specific by exact matching of V gene, CDR3 amino acid sequence and J gene to a known reactive TCR set. The reference SARS-CoV-2 TCR set came from MIRA and was filtered for enrichment in COVID-19-positive ImmuneCODE repertoires, removing public or cross-reactive TCRs. Using the MIRA antigens, annotated TCRs were further analysed by specific ORF or by position within an ORF. Breadth was defined as the number of annotated unique rearrangements divided by the total number of unique productive rearrangements, and depth was defined as the summed frequency of the annotated unique rearrangements. Two-sided Wilcoxon rank-sum tests were used to compare TCR breadth between groups. TCRdb holds this immuneACCESS table with in-frame rearrangements only. Some clones are missing; in checked studies, unresolved V genes explain under half, and the rest has no known cause. V and J calls and clone size are those listed in that table; D and trimming were worked out from the DNA. In all, the sample holds about 350,000 clones, and 75% to 90% of those were seen once. Together, the top ten hold over 8.5% of the sample.

This chain joins TRBV7-8 to TRBJ1-1; the D gene is perhaps TRBD1, from 5 matching bases. The source of this sequence is a person between 18 and 60 years old who received the Ad26.COV2.S COVID-19 vaccine or a placebo. The sequencing used peripheral blood, collected in a trial of Ad26.COV2.S vaccine versus placebo. The CDR3 is CASSSGGGWKTEAFF. The bases are TGTGCCAGCAGCTCGGGCGGGGGTTGGAAGACTGAAGCTTTCTTT.